Listed below are T cell receptor beta chains from one sample, sequenced in a study of identical twins. TCRdb re-analysed the 5' RACE reads in MiXCR, keeping a single row per CDR3 protein. The profile covers hundreds of thousands of distinct CDR3 sequences, with about 7% appearing a single time and 3.5% to 4% taken by the ten largest. Separately, the same data were catalogued under a study of yellow fever vaccine responses in identical twins.

Sequenced input: memory (CD45RO+) T cells sorted from blood. These receptors were taken from a woman in her late teens or twenties in good health. CDR3s include the opening cysteine and the closing phenylalanine or tryptophan. The order of the fields is V gene, clone size, D gene, J gene, CDR3 protein, CDR3 DNA. A D gene is named only where the DNA matches it firmly. Clone size is stated in some rows and not others, as once, few, many or a class when expanded.

v_gene: TRBV10-3; abundance: .; d_gene: .; j_gene: TRBJ2-3; CDR3aa: CAISDKWASTDTQYF; CDR3nt: TGTGCCATCAGTGATAAATGGGCTAGCACAGATACGCAGTATTTT
v_gene: TRBV5-1; abundance: many; d_gene: TRBD2; j_gene: TRBJ2-3; CDR3aa: CASSPGLVADTQYF; CDR3nt: TGCGCCAGCAGCCCGGGACTAGTCGCAGATACGCAGTATTTT
v_gene: TRBV11-2; abundance: few; d_gene: TRBD1; j_gene: TRBJ1-1; CDR3aa: CASSWGQGRPAFF; CDR3nt: TGTGCCAGCAGCTGGGGACAGGGGCGCCCAGCTTTCTTT
v_gene: TRBV5-1; abundance: many; d_gene: TRBD2; j_gene: TRBJ2-1; CDR3aa: CASSLDLAGLNEQFF; CDR3nt: TGCGCCAGCAGCTTGGATCTAGCGGGGCTCAATGAGCAGTTCTTC
v_gene: TRBV6-5; abundance: few; d_gene: .; j_gene: TRBJ2-3; CDR3aa: CASSYQGNTDTQYF; CDR3nt: TGTGCCAGCAGTTACCAGGGGAACACAGATACGCAGTATTTT
v_gene: TRBV10-2; abundance: many; d_gene: .; j_gene: TRBJ2-1; CDR3aa: CASGRGNLNNEQFF; CDR3nt: TGCGCCAGCGGGCGAGGGAACCTTAACAATGAGCAGTTCTTC
v_gene: TRBV29-1; abundance: many; d_gene: TRBD2; j_gene: TRBJ2-2; CDR3aa: CSVVTGTTITGELFF; CDR3nt: TGCAGCGTGGTAACCGGGACTACAATCACCGGGGAGCTGTTTTTT
v_gene: TRBV7-6; abundance: few; d_gene: .; j_gene: TRBJ2-7; CDR3aa: CASSPPGRSGGNYEQYF; CDR3nt: TGTGCCAGCAGCCCCCCCGGGCGTAGCGGAGGGAACTACGAGCAGTACTTC
v_gene: TRBV12-3/TRBV12-4; abundance: many; d_gene: TRBD1; j_gene: TRBJ1-2; CDR3aa: CASRSDRNYGYTF; CDR3nt: TGTGCCAGCAGATCGGACAGGAACTATGGCTACACCTTC
v_gene: TRBV11-2; abundance: .; d_gene: .; j_gene: TRBJ2-1; CDR3aa: CASSFGWDTYNEQFF; CDR3nt: TGTGCCAGCAGCTTCGGCTGGGATACCTACAATGAGCAGTTCTTC
v_gene: TRBV10-3; abundance: many; d_gene: .; j_gene: TRBJ2-3; CDR3aa: CAISEKAMGTDTQYF; CDR3nt: TGTGCCATCAGTGAAAAAGCAATGGGCACAGATACGCAGTATTTT
v_gene: TRBV5-8; abundance: .; d_gene: TRBD1; j_gene: TRBJ2-5; CDR3aa: CASSGGTGFVETQYF; CDR3nt: TGTGCCAGCAGCGGTGGGACAGGGTTTGTGGAGACCCAGTACTTC
v_gene: TRBV20-1; abundance: few; d_gene: TRBD1; j_gene: TRBJ2-1; CDR3aa: CSASSGTGDWYEQFF; CDR3nt: TGCAGTGCTAGTTCCGGGACAGGGGATTGGTATGAGCAGTTCTTC
v_gene: TRBV3-1; abundance: few; d_gene: .; j_gene: TRBJ1-1; CDR3aa: CASSDGRGSVNTEAFF; CDR3nt: TGTGCCAGCTCCGACGGCAGGGGTTCAGTGAACACTGAAGCTTTCTTT
v_gene: TRBV28; abundance: many; d_gene: TRBD2; j_gene: TRBJ2-4; CDR3aa: CASSSMTSGRISNIQYF; CDR3nt: TGTGCCAGCAGTTCAATGACTAGCGGGAGGATAAGTAACATTCAGTACTTC
v_gene: TRBV6-1; abundance: .; d_gene: .; j_gene: TRBJ1-1; CDR3aa: CASSEVSDYTEAFF; CDR3nt: TGTGCCAGCAGTGAAGTCTCAGACTACACTGAAGCTTTCTTT
v_gene: TRBV7-2; abundance: few; d_gene: TRBD1; j_gene: TRBJ2-2; CDR3aa: CASSPGNRGTGELFF; CDR3nt: TGTGCCAGCAGCCCAGGGAACAGGGGGACCGGGGAGCTGTTTTTT
v_gene: TRBV25-1; abundance: .; d_gene: .; j_gene: TRBJ2-5; CDR3aa: CASSESLVVGETQYF; CDR3nt: TGTGCCAGCAGTGAAAGTCTGGTGGTGGGGGAGACCCAGTACTTC
v_gene: TRBV25-1; abundance: .; d_gene: TRBD2; j_gene: TRBJ2-5; CDR3aa: CASTRTSGDYGTQYF; CDR3nt: TGTGCCAGCACCCGGACTAGCGGGGACTACGGGACCCAGTACTTC
v_gene: TRBV14; abundance: few; d_gene: TRBD2; j_gene: TRBJ2-3; CDR3aa: CASSLGLAVGTQYF; CDR3nt: TGTGCCAGCAGCCTCGGACTAGCGGTGGGAACGCAGTATTTT
v_gene: TRBV20-1; abundance: few; d_gene: TRBD1; j_gene: TRBJ2-7; CDR3aa: CSARDLGTGVHEQYF; CDR3nt: TGCAGTGCTAGAGATTTAGGGACAGGGGTCCACGAGCAGTACTTC
v_gene: TRBV11-2; abundance: .; d_gene: TRBD2; j_gene: TRBJ2-3; CDR3aa: CASSLRTSGIFSRTDTQYF; CDR3nt: TGTGCCAGCAGCTTACGTACTAGCGGGATTTTCTCAAGGACAGATACGCAGTATTTT
v_gene: TRBV5-1; abundance: many; d_gene: .; j_gene: TRBJ2-7; CDR3aa: CASSSLLEDEQYF; CDR3nt: TGCGCCAGCAGCTCCTTACTGGAGGACGAGCAGTACTTC
v_gene: TRBV24-1; abundance: many; d_gene: .; j_gene: TRBJ2-3; CDR3aa: CATSDVGRDGTDTQYF; CDR3nt: TGTGCCACCAGTGATGTGGGCAGGGACGGCACAGATACGCAGTATTTT
v_gene: TRBV20-1; abundance: .; d_gene: .; j_gene: TRBJ1-4; CDR3aa: CSAKGQYNEKLFF; CDR3nt: TGCAGTGCTAAAGGACAGTATAATGAAAAACTGTTTTTT
v_gene: TRBV10-3; abundance: many; d_gene: TRBD2; j_gene: TRBJ2-3; CDR3aa: CAISEPGTSKDTQYF; CDR3nt: TGTGCCATCAGTGAACCCGGGACTAGTAAAGATACGCAGTATTTT